This is a list of T cell receptor beta chains from one sample in a study of blood T cell repertoires in COVID-19. TCRdb's copy holds only in-frame clones and misses some; the assay was immunoSEQ multiplex PCR. Found here are some 360,000 clones, approximately 91% of them singletons; the top ten hold 1%. Specimen: PBMCs or T cells enriched from blood (not recorded which). Source of these receptors: a woman in her thirties who had been exposed to COVID-19. The CDR3 runs from the conserved cysteine through the conserved F or W. A D gene is named only where the DNA matches it firmly. Clone size is shown for a subset of rows, as once, few, many or a class of expanded clone.

J gene	V gene	clone size	D gene	CDR3 protein	CDR3 DNA
TRBJ2-1	TRBV11-3	.	TRBD2	CASSLDRGVAGAHNEQFF	TGTGCCAGCAGCTTAGATAGAGGGGTAGCGGGAGCGCACAATGAGCAGTTCTTC
TRBJ1-2	TRBV7-3	few	.	CASSLYSSINYGYTF	TGTGCCAGCAGCTTATACAGCAGCATAAACTATGGCTACACCTTC
TRBJ2-2	TRBV6-5	.	TRBD1	CASTMRQGLIGELFF	TGTGCCAGCACGATGAGACAGGGTTTGATCGGGGAGCTGTTTTTT
TRBJ1-4	TRBV27	.	.	CASSWGTPNEKLFF	TGTGCCAGCAGTTGGGGCACCCCGAATGAAAAACTGTTTTTT
TRBJ2-7	TRBV27	.	.	CASSSSSYEQYF	TGTGCCAGCAGCTCGAGTTCCTACGAGCAGTACTTC
TRBJ2-1	TRBV11-3	.	TRBD2	CASSLGGGPSNEQFF	TGTGCCAGCTCCTTGGGGGGAGGGCCGTCCAATGAGCAGTTCTTC
TRBJ1-1	TRBV30	once	.	CAWRTGTTSEAFF	TGTGCCTGGAGAACCGGGACAACTTCCGAAGCTTTCTTT
TRBJ2-4	TRBV18	.	.	CASSPRDSVVKNIQYF	TGTGCCAGCTCACCCAGGGACTCAGTGGTCAAAAACATTCAGTACTTC
TRBJ2-7	TRBV7-8	.	TRBD2	CASREMTSGAYEQYF	TGTGCCAGCAGGGAGATGACTAGCGGAGCCTACGAGCAGTACTTC
TRBJ2-5	TRBV29-1	once	TRBD2	CSVGTIQETQYF	TGCAGCGTCGGGACTATCCAAGAGACCCAGTACTTC
TRBJ1-5	TRBV19	.	.	CASSIQREPQHF	TGTGCCAGTAGTATACAGAGGGAACCCCAGCATTTT
TRBJ1-3	TRBV9	few	.	CASSVAVRGAGNTIYF	TGTGCCAGCAGCGTAGCGGTCAGGGGAGCTGGAAACACCATATATTTT
TRBJ1-3	TRBV9	.	TRBD1	CASSVALGQGTGNTIYF	TGTGCCAGCAGCGTAGCGCTGGGACAGGGAACTGGAAACACCATATATTTT
TRBJ2-1	TRBV19	many	.	CASSPLVAGPTYNEQFF	TGTGCCAGTAGTCCCCTGGTGGCGGGCCCTACCTACAATGAGCAGTTCTTC
TRBJ1-1	TRBV5-4	.	.	CASSLLNSYNTEAFF	TGTGCCAGCAGCTTGTTGAACAGCTACAACACTGAAGCTTTCTTT
TRBJ2-5	TRBV12-3/TRBV12-4	.	.	CASSFVQETQYF	TGTGCCAGCAGTTTTGTACAAGAGACCCAGTACTTC
TRBJ2-5	TRBV7-9	many	.	CASSARGYQETQYF	TGTGCCAGCAGCGCCCGGGGGTACCAAGAGACCCAGTACTTC
TRBJ2-7	TRBV15	few	.	CATSPSGGLRIPPYF	TGTGCCACCAGCCCTTCCGGGGGGCTGAGGATACCCCCCTACTTC
TRBJ2-7	TRBV5-5	.	TRBD1	CASSRGQGEPPYEQYF	TGTGCCAGCAGCAGGGGACAGGGTGAACCCCCTTACGAGCAGTACTTC
TRBJ2-5	TRBV7-9	.	TRBD1	CASSLSTGGTREARETQYF	TGTGCCAGCAGCTTATCAACAGGGGGGACAAGGGAGGCAAGAGAGACCCAGTACTTC
TRBJ2-5	TRBV19	.	.	CASSRRGVDQTQYF	TGTGCCAGTAGTCGCCGGGGTGTCGATCAGACCCAGTACTTC
TRBJ2-7	TRBV5-4	.	.	CASREVGGFYEQYF	TGTGCCAGCAGAGAGGTAGGGGGATTCTACGAGCAGTACTTC
TRBJ1-2	TRBV7-9	.	.	CASSLSFGERANYGYTF	TGTGCCAGCAGCTTATCTTTCGGGGAACGGGCTAACTATGGCTACACCTTC
TRBJ2-7	TRBV5-1	.	TRBD2	CASSLLAGEREQYF	TGCGCCAGCAGCTTGCTTGCGGGAGAACGCGAGCAGTACTTC
TRBJ2-5	TRBV12-2	.	.	CASRSQAGDQETQYF	TGTGCAAGTCGCTCCCAAGCGGGAGACCAAGAGACCCAGTACTTC
TRBJ1-5	TRBV28	few	.	CASTFSRVGNQPQHF	TGTGCCAGCACCTTTAGCAGGGTGGGCAATCAGCCCCAGCATTTT
TRBJ2-1	TRBV30	.	TRBD2	CAWSPTPPSGSYNEQFF	TGTGCCTGGAGCCCAACCCCTCCTAGCGGGTCCTACAATGAGCAGTTCTTC
TRBJ1-4	TRBV28	once	.	CASRSGLFRNEKLFF	TGTGCCAGCAGGTCCGGACTGTTCCGAAATGAAAAACTGTTTTTT
TRBJ1-2	TRBV7-9	.	TRBD1	CASSLEGQGAQGYTF	TGTGCCAGCAGCTTAGAAGGACAGGGGGCGCAGGGCTACACCTTC
TRBJ2-7	TRBV7-9	.	.	CASSSQGLSYEQYF	TGTGCCAGCAGCTCCCAGGGCCTCTCCTACGAGCAGTACTTC
TRBJ2-3	TRBV28	.	TRBD1	CAGGQGGTDTQYF	TGTGCCGGCGGACAGGGCGGAACAGATACGCAGTATTTT
TRBJ1-2	TRBV6-2/TRBV6-3	.	.	CASSLGGGRASGYTF	TGTGCCAGCAGTCTGGGCGGGGGGCGCGCGAGTGGCTACACCTTC
TRBJ2-1	TRBV10-3	.	.	CAISGGVENEQFF	TGTGCCATTTCCGGGGGAGTCGAGAATGAGCAGTTCTTC